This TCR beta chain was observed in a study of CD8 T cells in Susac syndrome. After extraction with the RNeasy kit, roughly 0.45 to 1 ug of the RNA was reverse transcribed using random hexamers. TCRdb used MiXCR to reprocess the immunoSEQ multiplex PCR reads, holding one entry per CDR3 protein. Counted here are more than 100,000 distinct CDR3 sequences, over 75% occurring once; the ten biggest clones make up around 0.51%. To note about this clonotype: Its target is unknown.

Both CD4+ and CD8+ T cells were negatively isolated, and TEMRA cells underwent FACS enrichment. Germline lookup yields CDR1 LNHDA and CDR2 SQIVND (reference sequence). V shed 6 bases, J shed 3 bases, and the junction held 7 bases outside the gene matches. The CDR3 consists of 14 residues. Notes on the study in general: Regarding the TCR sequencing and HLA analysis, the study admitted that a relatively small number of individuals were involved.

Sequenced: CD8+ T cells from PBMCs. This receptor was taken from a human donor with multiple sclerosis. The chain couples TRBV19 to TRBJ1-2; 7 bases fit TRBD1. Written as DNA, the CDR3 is TGTGCCAGTAGATCCGGACAGGAGTACTATGGCTACACCTTC. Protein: CASRSGQEYYGYTF.